The rows below give T cell receptor beta chains drawn from one sample of a study of regulatory dendritic cells for organ transplantation. TCRdb's copy holds only in-frame clones and misses some; the assay was immunoSEQ multiplex PCR. The top ten clones hold less than 0.5% of a sample with 25,000 to 35,000 clones, around 82% of them seen once. The sample taken for sequencing was naive CD8+ T cells from blood. These receptors all come from a human donor in good health. CDR3s include the opening cysteine and the closing phenylalanine or tryptophan. Fields, in order: CDR3 protein, clone size, J gene, V gene. Size is omitted from some rows. Given values are once, few, many or a class for expanded clones.

CASSDSGGGTEAFF	.	TRBJ1-1	TRBV6-4
CASRGRGRLKTEAFF	.	TRBJ1-1	TRBV6-5
CASSSGFSYEQYF	few	TRBJ2-7	TRBV14
CASTDRYYSNQPQHF	.	TRBJ1-5	TRBV6-5
CASSTSGVYSYEQYF	.	TRBJ2-7	TRBV18
CASTRSSYSGANVLTF	once	TRBJ2-6	TRBV19
CASSWSSGGASDTQYF	.	TRBJ2-3	TRBV5-6
CASSLEAGDSYNEQFF	few	TRBJ2-1	TRBV7-6
CASSPRESGNTIYF	.	TRBJ1-3	TRBV7-9
CASSLNRDRGYSPLHF	few	TRBJ1-6	TRBV14
CASSLDRGIAEAFF	few	TRBJ1-1	TRBV18
CASSPGGGPATNEKLFF	.	TRBJ1-4	TRBV4-1
CASRDRAGAPQETQYF	.	TRBJ2-5	TRBV11-1
CASSPPAFQAGELFF	.	TRBJ2-2	TRBV18
CASSLDRLNSPLHF	.	TRBJ1-6	TRBV5-1
CASSHPGTGGTNTEAFF	.	TRBJ1-1	TRBV4-1
CASSLGAPTLEAFF	.	TRBJ1-1	TRBV7-2
CASSPEYYGGLEQYF	.	TRBJ2-7	TRBV7-2
CASSVRVSHGYTF	.	TRBJ1-2	TRBV9
CASSLSAGNTEAFF	.	TRBJ1-1	TRBV7-6
CASSHLAGGPETQYF	.	TRBJ2-5	TRBV5-6
CASSLSGGAGYEQYF	.	TRBJ2-7	TRBV7-2
CASSIGTGGLAGELFF	.	TRBJ2-2	TRBV5-6
CASSQHQQGTNYGYTF	.	TRBJ1-2	TRBV4-1
CASSLGIRLVSYNEQFF	.	TRBJ2-1	TRBV7-9
CASSQHRVGSYEQYF	.	TRBJ2-7	TRBV4-1
CASSQGLAGAYEQYF	few	TRBJ2-7	TRBV4-3
CASGGGGGTEAFF	.	TRBJ1-1	TRBV27
CASSEFDPGNGYTF	.	TRBJ1-2	TRBV6-1
CASRRGLSSYNEQFF	.	TRBJ2-1	TRBV27
CASSQVGTGTHEQFF	few	TRBJ2-1	TRBV4-1